What follows is one T cell receptor beta chain and its context. Antigen: not known. This sample is drawn from a study of regulatory T cells in long-lasting Graves disease. Time point given: persistent/refractory GD, antithyroid drugs over 5 years with positive TRAb. Construction of the TCR library relied on RNA isolated from PBMCs. The CDR3 length is 14 residues. The V end was cut by 3 bases, the J end by 1 base, with 9 bases between. Germline-derived CDR1 and CDR2 are MGHRA and YSYEKL. The study, taken as a whole, reports: Segments TRBV28, TRBJ1-2 and TRBJ2-5 showed preferential usage in persistent disease.

The TCR beta library used iRepertoire HTBI primers with Arm-PCR amplification of CDR3. TCRdb analysed the multiplex PCR reads with MiXCR anew, one entry per CDR3 protein. The profile shows 310,000 or so distinct CDR3 sequences, around 20% of them singletons. Source: peripheral blood mononuclear cells (PBMCs), taken when the disease was refractory, from a patient treated with antithyroid drugs. This TCR was recovered from a female donor with Graves disease. This sequence joins TRBV4-1 and TRBJ1-1, with a tentative D call TRBD1 (6 bases). CDR3 nucleotides: TGCGCCAGCAGCCACCACAGGGCGAACACTGAAGCTTTCTTT. Protein: CASSHHRANTEAFF.